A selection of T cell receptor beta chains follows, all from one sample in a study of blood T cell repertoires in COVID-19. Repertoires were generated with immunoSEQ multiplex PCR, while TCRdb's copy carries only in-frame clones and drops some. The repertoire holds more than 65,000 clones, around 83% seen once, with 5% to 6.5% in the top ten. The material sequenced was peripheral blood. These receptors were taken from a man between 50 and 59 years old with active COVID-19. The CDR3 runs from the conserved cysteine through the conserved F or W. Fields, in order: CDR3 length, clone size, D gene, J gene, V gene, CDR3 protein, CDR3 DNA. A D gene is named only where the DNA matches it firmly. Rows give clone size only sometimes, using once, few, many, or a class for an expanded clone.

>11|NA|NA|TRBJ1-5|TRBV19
CASSREGPQHF
TGTGCCAGTAGTAGGGAGGGGCCCCAGCATTTT
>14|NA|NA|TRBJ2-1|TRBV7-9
CASSFGTNGDEQFF
TGTGCCAGCAGCTTCGGCACCAACGGGGATGAGCAGTTCTTC
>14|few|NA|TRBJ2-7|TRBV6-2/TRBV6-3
CASSYGQVLGEQYF
TGTGCCAGCAGTTACGGGCAGGTCTTAGGCGAGCAGTACTTC
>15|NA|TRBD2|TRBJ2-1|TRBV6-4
CASSDHTGGYNEQFF
TGTGCCAGCAGTGACCATACGGGGGGGTACAATGAGCAGTTCTTC
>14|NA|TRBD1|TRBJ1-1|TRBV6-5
CASTNRGPDTEAFF
TGTGCCAGCACCAACAGGGGGCCTGACACTGAAGCTTTCTTT
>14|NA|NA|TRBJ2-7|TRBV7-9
CASSLTGALGEQYF
TGTGCCAGCAGCTTAACTGGGGCCCTAGGGGAGCAGTACTTC
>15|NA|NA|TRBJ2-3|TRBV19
CASSMWGRGGDTQYF
TGTGCCAGTAGTATGTGGGGTCGTGGAGGGGATACGCAGTATTTT
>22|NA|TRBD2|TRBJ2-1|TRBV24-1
CATSDLRTRGSGRNERRNEQFF
TGTGCCACCAGTGATTTGCGCACCAGGGGCAGCGGGAGAAATGAAAGACGCAATGAGCAGTTCTTC
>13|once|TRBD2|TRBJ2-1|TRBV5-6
CASSRPGGSEQFF
TGTGCCAGCAGCCGTCCCGGGGGGAGTGAGCAGTTCTTC
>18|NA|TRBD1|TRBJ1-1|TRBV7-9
CASSQTTGTGEMNTEAFF
TGTGCCAGCAGCCAAACCACCGGGACAGGGGAAATGAACACTGAAGCTTTCTTT
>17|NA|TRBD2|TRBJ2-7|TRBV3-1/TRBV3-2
CASSHGGRRGGRYEQYF
TGTGCCAGCAGCCATGGGGGACGGCGGGGGGGCCGCTACGAGCAGTACTTC
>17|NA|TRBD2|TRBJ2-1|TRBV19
CASSARDSGRFNNEQFF
TGTGCCAGTAGTGCCCGGGATAGCGGGAGATTCAACAATGAGCAGTTCTTC
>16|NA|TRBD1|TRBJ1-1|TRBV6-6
CASSYPRGRLGTEAFF
TGTGCCAGCAGTTACCCGAGGGGGCGGTTGGGCACTGAAGCTTTCTTT
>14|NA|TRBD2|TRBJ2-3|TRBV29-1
CSVAGLAGTDTQYF
TGCAGCGTTGCAGGACTAGCGGGCACAGATACGCAGTATTTT
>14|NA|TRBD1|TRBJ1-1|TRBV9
CASSVEQGGTEAFF
TGTGCCAGCAGCGTAGAACAGGGGGGGACTGAAGCTTTCTTT
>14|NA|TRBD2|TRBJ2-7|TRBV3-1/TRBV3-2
CASRQSGGATEQYF
TGTGCCAGCAGGCAAAGCGGGGGGGCCACCGAGCAGTACTTC
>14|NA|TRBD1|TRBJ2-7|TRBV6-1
CASSSGTGLGKQYF
TGTGCCAGCAGTTCCGGGACAGGGTTAGGGAAGCAGTACTTC
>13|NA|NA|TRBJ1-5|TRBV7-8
CASSLAGGQPQHF
TGTGCCAGCAGCTTAGCGGGGGGGCAGCCCCAGCATTTT
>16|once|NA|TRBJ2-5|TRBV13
CASSLAGEPYEETQYF
TGTGCCAGCAGCTTAGCGGGAGAACCCTACGAAGAGACCCAGTACTTC
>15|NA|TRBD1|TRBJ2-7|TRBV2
CASFEPGTGDHEQYF
TGTGCCAGCTTCGAACCCGGGACAGGGGACCACGAGCAGTACTTC
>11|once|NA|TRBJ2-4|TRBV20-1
CSARAAGIQYF
TGCAGTGCTAGAGCTGCCGGCATTCAGTACTTC
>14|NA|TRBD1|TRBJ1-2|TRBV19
CASTGQASPYGYTF
TGTGCCAGTACCGGACAGGCAAGCCCCTATGGCTACACCTTC
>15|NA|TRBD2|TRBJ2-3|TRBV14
CASSQGTSGGDTQYF
TGTGCCAGCAGCCAAGGTACTAGCGGTGGGGATACGCAGTATTTT
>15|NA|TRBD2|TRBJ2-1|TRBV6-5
CASKLPTSGFNEQFF
TGTGCCAGCAAACTCCCGACTAGCGGGTTTAATGAGCAGTTCTTC
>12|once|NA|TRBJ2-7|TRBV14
CASSQGGNEQYF
TGTGCCAGCAGCCAAGGAGGGAACGAGCAGTACTTC
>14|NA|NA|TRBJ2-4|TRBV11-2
CASSLGGRRDIQYF
TGTGCCAGCAGCTTAGGTGGGAGGAGAGACATTCAGTACTTC
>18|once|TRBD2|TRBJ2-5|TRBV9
CASSVATKGSGRGETQYF
TGTGCCAGCAGCGTAGCTACAAAGGGGAGCGGGAGAGGGGAGACCCAGTACTTC
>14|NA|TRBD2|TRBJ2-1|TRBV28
CASTRLAGANEQFF
TGTGCCAGCACCCGACTAGCGGGAGCGAATGAGCAGTTCTTC
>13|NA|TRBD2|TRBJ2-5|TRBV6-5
CASRGRGPETQYF
TGTGCCAGCAGAGGGAGGGGCCCAGAGACCCAGTACTTC
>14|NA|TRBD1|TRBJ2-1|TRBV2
CASVRQGPYNEQFF
TGTGCCAGCGTTCGACAGGGGCCTTACAATGAGCAGTTCTTC
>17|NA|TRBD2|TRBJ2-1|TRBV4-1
CASSQTGLAGTYNEQFF
TGCGCCAGCAGCCAGACGGGACTAGCGGGTACCTACAATGAGCAGTTCTTC
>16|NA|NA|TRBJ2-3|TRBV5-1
CASSAAGSKTTDTQYF
TGCGCCAGCAGCGCCGCCGGGTCCAAAACCACAGATACGCAGTATTTT
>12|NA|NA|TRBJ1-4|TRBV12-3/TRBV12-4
CASSPRGEKLFF
TGTGCCAGCAGCCCCAGGGGTGAAAAACTGTTTTTT
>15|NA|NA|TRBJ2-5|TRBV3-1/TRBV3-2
CASSQQGRMQETQYF
TGTGCCAGCAGCCAGCAAGGCAGGATGCAAGAGACCCAGTACTTC
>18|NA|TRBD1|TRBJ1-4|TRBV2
CASSEPSGQGTGNEKLFF
TGTGCCAGCAGTGAACCTTCAGGACAGGGGACGGGAAATGAAAAACTGTTTTTT
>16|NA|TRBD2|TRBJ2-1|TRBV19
CASSRNLAGDPDEQFF
TGTGCCAGTAGTAGAAACCTAGCGGGAGATCCGGATGAGCAGTTCTTC
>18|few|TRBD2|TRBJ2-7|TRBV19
CASSRVSGRFGSEGEQYF
TGTGCCAGTAGTAGGGTTAGCGGGAGGTTTGGCTCCGAGGGCGAGCAGTACTTC
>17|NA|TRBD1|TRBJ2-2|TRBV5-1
CASSGMGQAGATSELFF
TGCGCCAGCAGCGGAATGGGACAGGCAGGGGCCACGTCAGAGCTGTTTTTT
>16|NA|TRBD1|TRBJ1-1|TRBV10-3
CAISEPLQGGDTEAFF
TGTGCCATCAGTGAGCCGCTACAGGGGGGTGACACTGAAGCTTTCTTT
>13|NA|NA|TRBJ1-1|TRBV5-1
CASSLALTNEAFF
TGCGCCAGCAGCTTGGCCCTAACTAATGAAGCTTTCTTT
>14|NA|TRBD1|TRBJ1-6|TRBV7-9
CASSFRQGNSPLHF
TGTGCCAGCAGCTTTCGACAGGGCAATTCACCCCTCCACTTT
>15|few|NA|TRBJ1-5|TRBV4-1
CASSQEEELNQPQHF
TGCGCCAGCAGCCAAGAGGAGGAGCTCAATCAGCCCCAGCATTTT
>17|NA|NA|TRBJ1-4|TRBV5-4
CASSSRTVSPHNEKLFF
TGTGCCAGCAGCTCTCGGACAGTGAGCCCCCATAATGAAAAACTGTTTTTT
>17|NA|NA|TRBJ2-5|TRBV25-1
CASSRQPGRAGAGTQYF
TGTGCCAGCAGTCGGCAGCCCGGTCGGGCAGGCGCGGGGACCCAGTACTTC
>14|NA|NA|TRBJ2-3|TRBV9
CASSVASPTDTQYF
TGTGCCAGCAGCGTAGCCTCCCCCACAGATACGCAGTATTTT
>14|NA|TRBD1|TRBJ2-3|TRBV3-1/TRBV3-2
CASSGAGGKDTQYF
TGTGCCAGCTCCGGGGCAGGGGGTAAAGATACGCAGTATTTT